A single TCR beta chain is shown here with its context. Its target antigen remains unknown. The record has no base qualities; no much larger clone is one base away. The data are from a study of tumor-infiltrating lymphocytes in oesophageal squamous cell carcinoma (dated by TCRdb to about 2016). To prepare the library, PCR was applied. Sequencing instrument: Illumina HiSeq 2000. TCRdb reworked the public reads: Q25 trimming with fastp, MiXCR clone assembly, productive beta chains retained. Entries that share a CDR3 protein sequence are merged under the most common genes and DNA. Within this sample are approximately 20,000 distinct CDR3 sequences, with less than 45% of them counted one time only. The top ten clonotypes cover roughly 13% of the sample. The cysteine opens and the phenylalanine closes a CDR3 of 14 amino acids. The DNA shown is the 42-base CDR3, in frame from base 1. The germline V gene sets CDR1 to SGHVS and CDR2 to FNYEAQ.

Sequenced input: normal esophageal tissue next to the tumor. This chain joins TRBV7-6 to TRBJ2-3; no D segment can be confidently identified. The DNA end lines up better with TRBJ2-7; the J call may be wrong. The source is a male donor with esophageal squamous cell carcinoma. Here the CDR3 is given as CASSSTERPYEQYF. The sequence in DNA is TGTGCCAGCAGCTCAACAGAACGACCCTACGAGCAGTACTTC.